This TCR beta chain was identified in a study of human T cells and chemical hapten exposure. Study overall: Application of 0.01% DPC to the upper back was done by patch test, with a reading at 6 days.

Study-level findings and limits: Large CDR3 similarity clusters arose significantly more often from expanded TCRs than from controls.

As concerns this clonotype: As yet, its antigen is unknown.

Unique molecular identifiers were attached to individual cDNA molecules within the library. One entry per CDR3 protein, called by TCRdb with MiXCR from the RACE reads. The sample lists about 190,000 distinct CDR3 sequences, approximately 26% occurring once. The time point: patch test 3, about 24 weeks after DPC sensitization. Treatment: therapeutic diphenylcyclopropenone sensitization with weekly scalp DPC. The CDR3 sequence is 13 residues long. CDR1 DFQATT and CDR2 SNEGSKA come from the germline V gene (reference sequence). Trimming removed 2 bases from V and 5 bases from J, with 13 bases in between.

The origin of this receptor is a woman aged 40 to 55 with alopecia areata. Some clones in this sample may be carry-over from other donors' samples. Sample: whole blood, taken in connection with sensitization to the hapten diphenylcyclopropenone (DPC). The chain couples TRBV20-1 to TRBJ2-7; no clear D gene. The DNA for the CDR3 is TGCAGTGCTAGATACCCTAGTTACGACGAGCAGTACTTC. This gives the protein CSARYPSYDEQYF.